The 16 T cell receptor beta chains presented below share a single source sample, sequenced in a study of blood T cell repertoires in COVID-19. Clones were read by immunoSEQ multiplex PCR, and TCRdb kept only the in-frame ones, dropping some. The table lists about 52,000 clones, less than 90% of them singletons. The sequenced sample consisted of peripheral blood. The receptors stem from a human donor with active COVID-19. The donor label of this sample is uncertain.

V gene TRBV28 combines with J gene TRBJ2-2; D unresolved. This CDR3 comprises 12 residues. Trimming pared 2 bases from V and 8 bases from J, leaving 6 bases between. Germline CDR1 reads MDHEN; CDR2 reads SYDVKM. CDR3 in amino acids: CASSLRRGELFF. The CDR3 nucleotides are TGTGCCAGCAGTTTAAGGCGGGGGGAGCTGTTTTTT.

This clone came up once. V is TRBV27 and J is TRBJ2-5; 7 bases are shared with TRBD1. Trimming at V came to 3 bases and at J to 3 bases, leaving 16 bases not matched to a gene. From germline, CDR1 is MNHEY and CDR2 SMNVEV (reference sequence). The CDR3 is 18 amino acids. The CDR3 loop is CASSFRDRITRWKETQYF. DNA for the CDR3: TGTGCCAGCAGTTTTAGGGACAGAATAACCCGATGGAAAGAGACCCAGTACTTC.

Only one count was recorded for this clone. The chain is built from TRBV5-4 and TRBJ2-7, with D perhaps TRBD1 (6 bases). Germline V gene data show CDR1 as SGHNT and CDR2 as YYREEE (reference sequence). The CDR3 length is 14 residues. The V end was cut by 4 bases, the J end by 0 bases, with 11 bases between. The CDR3 region has the DNA TGTGCCAGCAGCCCCGGGACACACTCCTACGAGCAGTACTTC. As protein: CASSPGTHSYEQYF.

The rearrangement links TRBV18 to TRBJ2-1; perhaps TRBD1 as D (6 bases). Deletions cut 5 bases from V and 8 bases from J, with 31 bases between. The germline V gene encodes CDR1 KGHSH and CDR2 LQKENI. The length of the CDR3 is 19 residues. CDR3 protein: CASSTLQGSWERRLYEQFF. The CDR3 nucleotides are TGTGCCAGCTCAACCCTACAGGGATCCTGGGAACGAAGGCTGTATGAGCAGTTCTTC.

This sequence joins TRBV7-8 and TRBJ2-1; the match to TRBD2 covers 10 bases. There are 17 residues in the CDR3. In germline, CDR1 is SGHVS, CDR2 FQNEAQ. With V trimmed by 0 bases and J by 9 bases, 11 bases remained unmatched. This CDR3 is CASSLALGSGGAREQFF. The CDR3 nucleotides read TGTGCCAGCAGCTTAGCCCTAGGGAGCGGGGGGGCGCGTGAGCAGTTCTTC. Using reference TRBV7-8 and TRBJ2-1 for the parts outside the CDR3, the full variable domain is GAGVSQSPRYKVAKRGQDVALRCDPISGHVSLFWYQQALGQGPEFLTYFQNEAQLDKSGLPSDRFFAERPEGSVSTLKIQRTQQEDSAVYLCASSLALGSGGAREQFFGPGTRLTVL.

The chain combines TRBV27 with TRBJ1-1; a weak D match, TRBD1 (5 bases). This CDR3 contains 15 residues. V was trimmed by 5 bases and J by 0 bases, leaving 13 bases between them. The germline gives CDR1 MNHEY, CDR2 SMNVEV (reference sequence). The CDR3 region has the DNA TGTGCCAGCAGTAACCTGAAGGGGTTGAACACTGAAGCTTTCTTT. Its translation is CASSNLKGLNTEAFF.

The rearrangement joins TRBV6-5 to TRBJ2-7, with a weak D call TRBD1 (5 bases). V was cut by 6 bases and J by 5 bases, with 17 bases left in between. Germline CDR1 reads MNHEY; CDR2 reads SVGAGI. The CDR3 spans 14 residues. The CDR3 sequence is CASSDSDKFHEQYF. In DNA form, the CDR3 reads TGTGCCAGCAGCGATTCGGACAAGTTCCACGAGCAGTACTTC.

J is TRBJ1-5 and V is TRBV12-5, with D hard to call. This CDR3 region has 15 residues. Trimming cost V 1 base and J 0 bases, with 7 bases left between them. Per the germline V gene, CDR1 is LGHNT and CDR2 is FRNRAP. The CDR3, as DNA: TGTGCTAGTGGTTTGGGACTATCTAGCAATCAGCCCCAGCATTTT. Its translation: CASGLGLSSNQPQHF.

The rearrangement joins TRBV7-2 to TRBJ1-6; D not resolved. CDR1 and CDR2 (germline): SGHTA, FQGNSA. The CDR3 sequence is 17 residues long. Trimming removed 1 base at V and 6 bases at J, with 16 bases between. Here the CDR3 reads CASSLDLRRGSNSPLHF. Here the CDR3 DNA reads TGTGCCAGCAGCTTAGATCTGAGGAGAGGCAGTAATTCACCCCTCCACTTT.

The chain joins TRBV27 to TRBJ2-1; D is perhaps TRBD2 (6 bases). This CDR3 is built from 11 residues. Germline lookup yields CDR1 MNHEY and CDR2 SMNVEV (reference sequence). Trimming pared 8 bases from V and 7 bases from J, leaving 9 bases between. In DNA, the CDR3 is TGTGCCAGCTGGGGGGAGAATGAGCAGTTCTTC. It codes for CASWGENEQFF.

V and J are TRBV3-1 (or the pseudogene TRBV3-2) and TRBJ1-6, with 7 bases identical to TRBD1. V lost 4 bases and J lost 6; bases outside the gene matches: 6. CDR3 length equals 15 residues. Germline CDR1 is LGHDT and CDR2 is YNNKEL (reference sequence). CDR3 nucleotides: TGTGCCAGCAGCCCAGGGACAGTCCCTAATTCACCCCTCCACTTT. Its translation is CASSPGTVPNSPLHF.

There are a few counts of this clone. The chain combines TRBV5-1 with TRBJ2-2; possibly TRBD1 for D (6 bases). V was pared by 4 bases and J by 3 bases, with 10 bases between. CDR3 size: 14 residues. Per germline, CDR1 SGHRS and CDR2 YFSETQ. The CDR3 nucleotides read TGCGCCAGCAGCCCCGGACAGTACACCGGGGAGCTGTTTTTT. Translating it yields CASSPGQYTGELFF.

The chain combines TRBV4-1 with TRBJ2-6, with a weak D call TRBD2 (6 bases). V was pared by 3 bases and J by 0 bases, with 9 bases between. CDR3 length: 16 amino acids. Germline CDR1 reads MGHRA; CDR2 reads YSYEKL. CDR3 sequence (DNA): TGCGCCAGCAGCCAGGGGGAGGTCTCTGGGGCCAACGTCCTGACTTTC. Its translation: CASSQGEVSGANVLTF.

This clone was seen only once. This sequence joins TRBV4-3 and TRBJ2-2; tentative D call: TRBD1 (5 bases). Trimming removed 0 bases from V and 7 bases from J, with 15 bases in between. This CDR3 spans 16 amino acids. Germline CDR1 is LGHNA and CDR2 is YSLEER. The CDR3, as DNA: TGCGCCAGCAGCCAAGATCCGCAGGGTTCTTACGGGGAGCTGTTTTTT. It translates to CASSQDPQGSYGELFF.

This clone was recorded once. The chain recombines TRBV7-6 with TRBJ2-1; 7 nucleotides line up with TRBD1. This CDR3 comprises 17 residues. Germline V CDR1 and CDR2: SGHVS, FNYEAQ. The trim removed 1 base at V and 1 base at J, leaving 7 bases unmatched. The CDR3 sequence: CASSLGTGENSYNEQFF. The CDR3 DNA reads TGTGCCAGCAGCTTAGGTACAGGGGAGAATTCCTACAATGAGCAGTTCTTC.

The chain recombines TRBV24-1 with TRBJ1-2, with TRBD1 matching over 8 bases. CDR1 KGHDR and CDR2 SFDVKD come from the germline V gene. J gave up 4 bases and V 2 bases, and 8 bases lay outside the gene matches. The CDR3 contains 16 residues. DNA of the CDR3: TGTGCCACCAGTGATTCTCCTTCGACAGGGGCCTATGGCTACACCTTC. It translates to CATSDSPSTGAYGYTF.